Sequencing of this T cell receptor beta chain was carried out in a study of monozygotic twins with inflammatory bowel disease. Study-wide results and limits: The analysis did not separate different T cell subtypes.

The CDR3 is 13 amino acids. Germline values: CDR1 MDHEN, CDR2 SYDVKM. For this clonotype: Antigen specificity is unknown.

Template switching was used to attach UMIs, which incorporated a 6-nucleotide sample barcode. Both TCRalpha and TCRbeta cDNA were subjected to two nested PCRs lasting around 15 and 9 cycles. TCRdb reprocessed the 5' RACE reads and stores each CDR3 protein as one record, lacking DNA. This sample's clone table lists about 420,000 distinct CDR3 sequences. This sequence joins TRBV28 and TRBJ2-1; without DNA, the TCRdb call of TRBD2 cannot be checked. Source material: blood. This TCR derives from a human donor with ulcerative colitis or Crohn's disease, or a healthy co-twin of an affected twin (not recorded which). CDR3 protein: CASSTSGSNEQFF.